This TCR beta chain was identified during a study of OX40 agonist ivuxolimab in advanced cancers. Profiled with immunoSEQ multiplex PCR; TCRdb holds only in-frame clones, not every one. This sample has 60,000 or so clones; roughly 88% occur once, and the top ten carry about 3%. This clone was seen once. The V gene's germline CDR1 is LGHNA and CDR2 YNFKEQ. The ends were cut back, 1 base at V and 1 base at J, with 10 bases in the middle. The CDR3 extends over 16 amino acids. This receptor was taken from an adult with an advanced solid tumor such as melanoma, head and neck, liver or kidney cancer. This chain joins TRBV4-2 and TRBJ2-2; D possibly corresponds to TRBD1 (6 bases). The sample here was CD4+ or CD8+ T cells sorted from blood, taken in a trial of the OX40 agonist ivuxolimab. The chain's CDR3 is CASSQAQGMNTGELFF. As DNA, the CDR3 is TGTGCCAGCAGCCAAGCGCAGGGGATGAACACCGGGGAGCTGTTTTTT.